This entry features one T cell receptor beta chain sequence. Its antigen is currently unknown. A second PCR, run for about 6 to 11 cycles, used a sample-barcoded 5' primer plus a J-beta primer mix. All samples yielded 3 million or more CDR3-containing paired-end reads. TCRdb reprocessed the 5' RACE reads with MiXCR, giving one entry per CDR3 protein. The top ten clones hold 6.5% to 8.5% of a sample with around 1.5 million distinct CDR3 sequences, approximately 59% of them seen once. The V segment lost 4 bases and the J segment 3 bases; nucleotides outside the gene matches: 6. This CDR3 is 16 amino acids long. The germline CDR1 and CDR2 sequences are MDHEN and SYDVKM. These data are taken from a study of blood T cells in healthy people across ages. The sample providers were healthy Caucasian people from Russia, aged roughly 6 to 90. Study results and caveats: As age increased, TCR beta diversity per million T cells fell in a roughly linear fashion.

Sequenced material: blood. The gene calls are TRBV28 and TRBJ1-5; 10 nucleotides align to TRBD1. This clonotype was obtained from a man younger than 30 in good health. As DNA, the CDR3 is TGTGCCAGCAGTTCACCGGGACAGGGGCCCAATCAGCCCCAGCATTTT. Translating it yields CASSSPGQGPNQPQHF.